These 12 T cell receptor beta chains came from one sample sequenced in a study of CD8+ T cells in alopecia areata. RNA was isolated and reverse transcribed to cDNA, the sequencing template. The table came from immunoSEQ multiplex PCR; TCRdb's copy has only in-frame clones and leaves some out. This repertoire shows 65,000 to 95,000 clones, 51% found once; its top ten account for 5.5% to 6%. Material for sequencing was NKG2D-high CD8+ T cells sorted from blood. These receptor sequences come from a human donor with alopecia areata.

This clone was picked up one time. This rearrangement joins TRBV27 to TRBJ2-7; D might be TRBD2 (6 bases). V lost 6 bases and J lost 2, with 17 bases in between. Germline V lookup: CDR1 MNHEY, CDR2 SMNVEV (reference sequence). The CDR3 loop spans 15 amino acids. The chain's CDR3 is CASRFKIPGAYEQYF. Written as DNA, the CDR3 is TGTGCCAGCAGGTTTAAGATTCCGGGGGCCTACGAGCAGTACTTC.

The V call is TRBV5-6, the J call TRBJ1-1; no definite D call. This CDR3 is built from 9 residues. V was cut by 6 bases and J by 8 bases, with 5 bases left in between. Germline assignment: CDR1 SGHDT and CDR2 YYEEEE. CDR3 in DNA: TGTGCCAGCAATTCAGAAGCTTTCTTT. Amino acid sequence: CASNSEAFF.

This clone showed up just a few times. The V and J genes are TRBV9 and TRBJ1-1, with a weak D call TRBD1 (6 bases). Trimming shortened V by 3 bases and J by 1 base, and 13 bases separated the two germline ends. Germline V gene lookup returns CDR1 SGDLS and CDR2 YYNGEE. This CDR3 spans 15 amino acids. The CDR3 bases are TGTGCCAGCAGCGCCTCATCCAGGGGGAACACTGAAGCTTTCTTT. The encoded protein is CASSASSRGNTEAFF.

V usage is TRBV21-1 and J usage is TRBJ2-5; the DNA was not used to check the table's D call, TRBD1. TRBV21-1 is annotated as a pseudogene. The length of the CDR3 is 13 residues. The CDR3 region has the DNA TGTGCCAGAGACAGGGGGCGGAGAGAGACCCAGTACTTC. Residues: CARDRGRRETQYF.

The CDR3 is CASSLRLAGAHEQFF. CDR3 DNA sequence: TGTGCCAGCAGTTTAAGACTAGCGGGAGCACATGAGCAGTTCTTC. The gene calls are TRBV27 and TRBJ2-1; TRBD2 matches at 12 bases. This CDR3 contains 15 residues. Germline V gives CDR1 MNHEY, CDR2 SMNVEV (reference sequence). Trimming cost V 2 bases and J 8 bases; bases outside gene matches: 4.

This chain connects TRBV27 to TRBJ2-2; D remains unclear. The CDR3 spans 11 residues. Trimming left V 1 base short and J 8 bases short, with 2 bases between. Germline assignment: CDR1 MNHEY and CDR2 SMNVEV (reference sequence). The CDR3 protein is CASSLLGELFF. The CDR3 nucleotides are TGTGCCAGCAGTTTATTGGGGGAGCTGTTTTTT.

Only a few counts were recorded for this clone. CDR3 sequence: CATSEVAGGGDTQYF. CDR3 in DNA: TGTGCCACCAGCGAGGTAGCGGGGGGCGGAGATACGCAGTATTTT. The J gene is TRBJ2-3, the V gene TRBV15; 10 nucleotides agree with TRBD2. CDR1 and CDR2 (germline): LNHNV, YYDKDF (reference sequence). CDR3 length: 15 residues. V was pared by 5 bases and J by 5 bases, with 7 bases of the junction left unmatched.

The chain employs TRBV2 and TRBJ1-4, with D possibly TRBD1 on 5 matching bases. Between the trimmed V and J ends, which lost 7 bases and 6 bases, there was a span of 15 bases. This CDR3 contains 14 residues. The germline CDR1 and CDR2 sequences are SNHLY and FYNNEI. The CDR3 DNA reads as TGTGCCAGCACCGAGGGGCCCAGGGATGAAAAACTGTTTTTT. Translated, it gives CASTEGPRDEKLFF.

The CDR3 sequence: CASSTSVTETQYF. CDR3 in DNA: TGTGCCAGCAGTACCAGCGTTACGGAGACCCAGTACTTC. The chain is built from TRBV28 and TRBJ2-5, with D unresolved. CDR3 length: 13 amino acids. Germline CDR1 MDHEN, CDR2 SYDVKM. Deletions cut 5 bases from V and 5 bases from J, with 12 bases between.

The genes are TRBV7-9 and TRBJ2-7; TRBD1 is a possible D gene (6 bases). This CDR3 region has 12 residues. The germline V and J ends were trimmed by 5 bases and 7 bases, with 12 bases remaining between them. Per the germline V gene, CDR1 is SEHNR and CDR2 is FQNEAQ (reference sequence). CDR3 sequence: CASSGRTGEQYF. The CDR3 DNA sequence: TGTGCCAGCAGCGGGCGAACAGGGGAGCAGTACTTC.

The chain recombines TRBV6-5 with TRBJ1-2; TRBD1 matches at 8 bases. Trimming at V came to 8 bases and at J to 7 bases, leaving 9 bases not matched to a gene. The CDR3 has 13 residues. CDR1 and CDR2 (germline): MNHEY, SVGAGI. The CDR3 here is CASGPGQGAGYTF. CDR3 sequence (DNA): TGTGCCAGCGGCCCGGGTCAGGGGGCTGGCTACACCTTC.

The chain recombines TRBV30 with TRBJ1-5; D is ambiguous. Germline lookup yields CDR1 GTSNPN and CDR2 SVGIG (reference sequence). The CDR3 is 14 residues long. V gave up 4 bases and J gave up 5 bases, with 15 bases separating them. The CDR3 DNA reads as TGTGCCTGGACCGACACGGCTGGAGATCAGCCCCAGCATTTT. It yields the protein CAWTDTAGDQPQHF.